This T cell receptor beta chain came from a study of OX40 agonist ivuxolimab in advanced cancers. Measured with immunoSEQ multiplex PCR; TCRdb has only the in-frame clones, and not every one. The sample lists about 77,000 clones, over 85% occurring once. Material: CD4+ or CD8+ T cells sorted from blood, obtained in a trial of the OX40 agonist ivuxolimab. The receptor was isolated from an adult with an advanced solid tumor such as melanoma, head and neck, liver or kidney cancer.

For the CDR3, the DNA is TGTGCCAGCAGCTTGGAACTAGCGGGGGCAAATGAGCAGTTCTTC. Its translation: CASSLELAGANEQFF. V is TRBV5-4 and J is TRBJ2-1; 11 nucleotides match TRBD2. The CDR3 is 15 residues long. V lost 0 bases, J lost 7 bases, and 3 bases stayed unmatched. Germline values: CDR1 SGHNT, CDR2 YYREEE (reference sequence).